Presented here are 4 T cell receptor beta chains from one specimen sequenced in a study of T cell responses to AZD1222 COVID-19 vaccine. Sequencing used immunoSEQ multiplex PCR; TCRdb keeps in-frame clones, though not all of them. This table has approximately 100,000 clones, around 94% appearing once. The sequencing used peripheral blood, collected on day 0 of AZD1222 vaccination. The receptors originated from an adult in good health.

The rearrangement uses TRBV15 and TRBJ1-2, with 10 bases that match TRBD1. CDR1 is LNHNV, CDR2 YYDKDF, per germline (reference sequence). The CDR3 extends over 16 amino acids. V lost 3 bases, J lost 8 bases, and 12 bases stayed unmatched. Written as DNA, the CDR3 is TGTGCCACCAGCAGGGGGACAGGGGCCGACCTGGAGGGCTACACCTTC. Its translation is CATSRGTGADLEGYTF.

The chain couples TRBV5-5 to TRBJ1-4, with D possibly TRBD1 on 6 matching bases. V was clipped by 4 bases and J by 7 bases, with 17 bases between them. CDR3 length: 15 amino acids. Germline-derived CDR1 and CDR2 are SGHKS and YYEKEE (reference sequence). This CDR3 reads CASSRGAQTGEKLFF. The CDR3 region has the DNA TGTGCCAGCAGCCGGGGGGCCCAGACAGGTGAAAAACTGTTTTTT.

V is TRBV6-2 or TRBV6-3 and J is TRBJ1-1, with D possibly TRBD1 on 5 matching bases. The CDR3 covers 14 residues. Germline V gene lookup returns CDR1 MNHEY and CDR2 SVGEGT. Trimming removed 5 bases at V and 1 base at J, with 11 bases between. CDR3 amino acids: CASSVNGGNTEAFF. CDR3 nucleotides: TGTGCCAGCAGTGTCAACGGGGGGAACACTGAAGCTTTCTTT.

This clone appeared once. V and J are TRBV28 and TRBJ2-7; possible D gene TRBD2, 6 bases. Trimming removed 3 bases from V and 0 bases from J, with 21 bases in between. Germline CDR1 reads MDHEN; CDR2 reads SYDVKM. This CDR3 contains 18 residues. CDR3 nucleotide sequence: TGTGCCAGCAGTTTCCCCTCCACCGGGGGAGACAGCTCCTACGAGCAGTACTTC. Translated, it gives CASSFPSTGGDSSYEQYF.